This TCR beta chain was recorded in a study of T cell repertoires in cytomegalovirus infection. General observations from the study: CMV carriers with the relevant HLA were identified by cumulative public TCR beta family frequency.

This clonotype was seen more than once but under ten times. The antigen is not known. TCRdb independently ran MiXCR on the reads; one entry per CDR3 protein. Found here are 750,000 to 900,000 distinct CDR3 sequences, about 29% of them singletons; the top ten hold 13%. This CDR3 has 16 residues. V lost 0 bases to trimming and J lost 0 bases; unmatched junction nucleotides: 4. The germline V gene has CDR1 MGHRA and CDR2 YSYEKL. The chain couples TRBV4-1 to TRBJ2-7; the match to TRBD2 covers 8 bases. The TCR originated in a human donor in good health (CMV status not recorded). Some clones in this sample may be carry-over from other donors' samples. The sample here was cultured CD8+ T cells from PBMCs, taken from culture after CMV antigen stimulation. CDR3: CASSQDASGLSYEQYV. The CDR3 coding sequence is TGCGCCAGCAGCCAAGACGCTAGCGGGCTCTCCTACGAGCAGTACGTC.